This T cell receptor beta chain was identified in a study of T cell responses to AZD1222 COVID-19 vaccine. Points from the study as a whole: Most donors were white British, females outnumbered males, and clonal diversity was possibly underestimated. Across the whole spike, CD4 TCRs peaked at regions 160-218 and 743-854. Seropositive status at baseline applied to only 6 or 7 AZD1222 recipients.

Comments on this clone: Its antigen remains unknown.

Sequenced by immunoSEQ multiplex PCR; TCRdb stores in-frame clones only, minus some. This sample has some 96,000 clones, with 70% to 85% found just once. The CDR3 length is 17 residues. V lost 1 base to trimming and J lost 1 base, with 17 bases between them. Looked up from germline, CDR1 is SGHNT and CDR2 is YENEEA. The chain has TRBV11-3 and TRBJ2-7; tentative D call: TRBD1 (6 bases). This receptor was taken from an adult who received the AZD1222 COVID-19 vaccine. Sequences were derived from peripheral blood, sampled 28 days after the second AZD1222 dose. The CDR3 DNA reads as TGTGCCAGCAGCTTAGGGATTCAGTCAGGGGTATCCTACGAGCAGTACTTC. Translating it yields CASSLGIQSGVSYEQYF.